A selection of T cell receptor beta chains follows, all from one sample in a study of blood T cell repertoires in COVID-19. Generated by immunoSEQ multiplex PCR, the TCRdb table keeps only in-frame clones and is missing some. The table lists 110,000 to 150,000 clones, more than 85% of them singletons. The specimen sequenced was peripheral blood. These receptors originate from a man aged 60 to 69 with active or convalescent COVID-19. CDR3s include the opening cysteine and the closing phenylalanine or tryptophan. A D gene is named only where the DNA matches it firmly. The size entry is marked missing in some rows and otherwise reads once, few, many or a size class.

clone_size: -; v_call: TRBV3-1/TRBV3-2; d_call: TRBD1; j_call: TRBJ1-5; cdr3_nt: TGTGCCAGCAGCCCCGGCCATCGACAGGGCGGGTCGGGTCAGCCCCAGCATTTT; cdr3_aa: CASSPGHRQGGSGQPQHF
clone_size: -; v_call: TRBV10-3; d_call: -; j_call: TRBJ1-5; cdr3_nt: TGTGCCATCGGGGAGAGCTCGGGGAATAATCAGCCCCAGCATTTT; cdr3_aa: CAIGESSGNNQPQHF
clone_size: few; v_call: TRBV11-2; d_call: TRBD1; j_call: TRBJ1-4; cdr3_nt: TGTGCCAGCAGCGGATTACAGGGGCAAGGGCCTGAAAAACTGTTTTTT; cdr3_aa: CASSGLQGQGPEKLFF
clone_size: -; v_call: TRBV5-1; d_call: -; j_call: TRBJ2-3; cdr3_nt: TGCGCCAGCAGCTTGGACGGAGAGCCCACAGATACGCAGTATTTT; cdr3_aa: CASSLDGEPTDTQYF
clone_size: -; v_call: TRBV28; d_call: -; j_call: TRBJ1-1; cdr3_nt: TGTGCCAGCAGGGAACTAGGACAGCCGAACACTGAAGCTTTCTTT; cdr3_aa: CASRELGQPNTEAFF
clone_size: -; v_call: TRBV7-8; d_call: TRBD2; j_call: TRBJ2-7; cdr3_nt: TGTGCCAGCAGCCCCCTCCGGGGCGGGGGAACCTACGAGCAGTACTTC; cdr3_aa: CASSPLRGGGTYEQYF
clone_size: once; v_call: TRBV5-6; d_call: TRBD2; j_call: TRBJ2-7; cdr3_nt: TGTGCCAGCAGCTTGGGCGGGGGGATCTACGAGCAGTACTTC; cdr3_aa: CASSLGGGIYEQYF
clone_size: -; v_call: TRBV6-5; d_call: -; j_call: TRBJ2-7; cdr3_nt: TGTGCCAGCAGTTACTCCGCAGGGACCTACGAGCAGTACTTC; cdr3_aa: CASSYSAGTYEQYF
clone_size: -; v_call: TRBV3-1/TRBV3-2; d_call: TRBD2; j_call: TRBJ2-5; cdr3_nt: TGTGCCAGCAGCCCGGGTCGTTGGACTAGCGGGAGGCCGGGGCACCAAGAGACCCAGTACTTC; cdr3_aa: CASSPGRWTSGRPGHQETQYF
clone_size: -; v_call: TRBV11-2; d_call: -; j_call: TRBJ1-4; cdr3_nt: TGTGCCAGCAGCTTTTGGGACTTGAATGAAAAACTGTTTTTT; cdr3_aa: CASSFWDLNEKLFF
clone_size: few; v_call: TRBV7-9; d_call: -; j_call: TRBJ2-2; cdr3_nt: TGTGCCAGCACCCCCCGAGGGATTGGCACCGGGGAGCTGTTTTTT; cdr3_aa: CASTPRGIGTGELFF
clone_size: -; v_call: TRBV18; d_call: -; j_call: TRBJ1-6; cdr3_nt: TGTGCCAGCTCGCCGGACAGCTATAATTCACCCCTCCACTTT; cdr3_aa: CASSPDSYNSPLHF
clone_size: -; v_call: TRBV29-1; d_call: TRBD1; j_call: TRBJ1-1; cdr3_nt: TGCAGCGTTGAACCACGGGCAGGGGGCTACACTGAAGCTTTCTTT; cdr3_aa: CSVEPRAGGYTEAFF
clone_size: -; v_call: TRBV2; d_call: -; j_call: TRBJ2-2; cdr3_nt: TGTGCCAGCAGCCCTACCCTAGCAGGGAACACCGGGGAGCTGTTTTTT; cdr3_aa: CASSPTLAGNTGELFF
clone_size: -; v_call: TRBV7-2; d_call: -; j_call: TRBJ2-7; cdr3_nt: TGTGCCAGCAGCTTAGTGGCTCTCGAGCAGTACTTC; cdr3_aa: CASSLVALEQYF
clone_size: -; v_call: TRBV5-4; d_call: TRBD1; j_call: TRBJ1-2; cdr3_nt: TGTGCCAGCAGCTTGGAACAACAGGGGGATGGCTACACCTTC; cdr3_aa: CASSLEQQGDGYTF
clone_size: once; v_call: TRBV19; d_call: TRBD1; j_call: TRBJ1-2; cdr3_nt: TGTGCCAGTAGTTATCGACAGGGCTATGGCTACACCTTC; cdr3_aa: CASSYRQGYGYTF
clone_size: -; v_call: TRBV18; d_call: -; j_call: TRBJ2-7; cdr3_nt: TGTGCCAGCTCACGAGCCCGGGGGGCGCCGATCTACGAGCAGTACTTC; cdr3_aa: CASSRARGAPIYEQYF
clone_size: -; v_call: TRBV30; d_call: TRBD1; j_call: TRBJ2-3; cdr3_nt: TGTGCCCGGGGGACAGGGCAGACAGATACGCAGTATTTT; cdr3_aa: CARGTGQTDTQYF
clone_size: -; v_call: TRBV7-2; d_call: TRBD2; j_call: TRBJ2-7; cdr3_nt: TGTGCCAGCAGCTTAGTGGGGGGGCTAGCGGGAGGGCCGGCCTACGAGCAGTACTTC; cdr3_aa: CASSLVGGLAGGPAYEQYF
clone_size: -; v_call: TRBV30; d_call: -; j_call: TRBJ1-2; cdr3_nt: TGTGCCTGGTCCCCGCAGCGGGGTAACTATGGCTACACCTTC; cdr3_aa: CAWSPQRGNYGYTF
clone_size: -; v_call: TRBV7-2; d_call: -; j_call: TRBJ1-1; cdr3_nt: TGTGCCAGCAGCCCCCGGGGGGTGGCAATGAACACTGAAGCTTTCTTT; cdr3_aa: CASSPRGVAMNTEAFF
clone_size: -; v_call: TRBV6-5; d_call: TRBD1; j_call: TRBJ2-1; cdr3_nt: TGTGCCAGCAGTTACCGGACAGGGCTCGATGAGCAGTTCTTC; cdr3_aa: CASSYRTGLDEQFF
clone_size: -; v_call: TRBV6-6; d_call: -; j_call: TRBJ2-5; cdr3_nt: TGTGCCAGCAGTCGGGAGACTCAGGGGACCCAGTACTTC; cdr3_aa: CASSRETQGTQYF
clone_size: -; v_call: TRBV7-9; d_call: -; j_call: TRBJ1-6; cdr3_nt: TGTGCCAGCAGCTTAGTAAAGGGGAAGAATTCACCCCTCCACTTT; cdr3_aa: CASSLVKGKNSPLHF
clone_size: -; v_call: TRBV29-1; d_call: -; j_call: TRBJ1-1; cdr3_nt: TGCAGCGGCCGGGGGGCCAAGGTAAACACTGAAGCTTTCTTT; cdr3_aa: CSGRGAKVNTEAFF
clone_size: -; v_call: TRBV5-1; d_call: -; j_call: TRBJ2-5; cdr3_nt: TGCGCCAGCATCAGCGGGGAGACCCAGTACTTC; cdr3_aa: CASISGETQYF
clone_size: -; v_call: TRBV6-2/TRBV6-3; d_call: TRBD2; j_call: TRBJ2-7; cdr3_nt: TGTGCCAGCAGTTACGATGTGCGGGAGCTCTCCTACGAGCAGTACTTC; cdr3_aa: CASSYDVRELSYEQYF
clone_size: few; v_call: TRBV29-1; d_call: -; j_call: TRBJ2-1; cdr3_nt: TGCAGCGGGAGCGCGGGGTCGGGGGTGGATGAGCAGTTCTTC; cdr3_aa: CSGSAGSGVDEQFF
clone_size: -; v_call: TRBV6-2/TRBV6-3; d_call: TRBD1; j_call: TRBJ2-2; cdr3_nt: TGTGCCAGCAGTTTTGGTGGACAGGGGTACACCGGGGAGCTGTTTTTT; cdr3_aa: CASSFGGQGYTGELFF
clone_size: -; v_call: TRBV7-8; d_call: -; j_call: TRBJ1-3; cdr3_nt: TGTGCCAGCAGCCTCTCTACCTCTGGAAACACCATATATTTT; cdr3_aa: CASSLSTSGNTIYF
clone_size: -; v_call: TRBV30; d_call: -; j_call: TRBJ1-3; cdr3_nt: TGTGCCTGGAGCGGGGGTAGGGACACCATATATTTT; cdr3_aa: CAWSGGRDTIYF
clone_size: few; v_call: TRBV28; d_call: -; j_call: TRBJ1-2; cdr3_nt: TGTGCCAGCAGTTTAGGTGGAGCCAGACCTAACTATGGCTACACCTTC; cdr3_aa: CASSLGGARPNYGYTF
clone_size: many; v_call: TRBV19; d_call: -; j_call: TRBJ1-2; cdr3_nt: TGTGCCAGTAGTGTAGCACAGGGCACCTATGGCTACACCTTC; cdr3_aa: CASSVAQGTYGYTF
clone_size: -; v_call: TRBV28; d_call: -; j_call: TRBJ2-4; cdr3_nt: TGTGCCAGCAGTTTGCCCGGGGTAGCCAAAAACATTCAGTACTTC; cdr3_aa: CASSLPGVAKNIQYF
clone_size: -; v_call: TRBV2; d_call: -; j_call: TRBJ2-3; cdr3_nt: TGTGCCAGCAGTGAAGATTCAAATACGCAGTATTTT; cdr3_aa: CASSEDSNTQYF
clone_size: -; v_call: TRBV15; d_call: -; j_call: TRBJ2-4; cdr3_nt: TGTGCCACCAGCATACTAGACCGGAACATTCAGTACTTC; cdr3_aa: CATSILDRNIQYF
clone_size: -; v_call: TRBV24-1; d_call: -; j_call: TRBJ2-1; cdr3_nt: TGTGCCACCAGTGATTCACCAGCGGGTTACAATGAGCAGTTCTTC; cdr3_aa: CATSDSPAGYNEQFF
clone_size: -; v_call: TRBV18; d_call: TRBD1; j_call: TRBJ2-6; cdr3_nt: TGTGCCAGCTCAAACGACAGGGGACGGATTTACTCTGGGGCCAACGTCCTGACTTTC; cdr3_aa: CASSNDRGRIYSGANVLTF
clone_size: once; v_call: TRBV2; d_call: TRBD1; j_call: TRBJ2-1; cdr3_nt: TGTGCCAGCAGGCTTCGACAGGGGGCCTACAATGAGCAGTTCTTC; cdr3_aa: CASRLRQGAYNEQFF
clone_size: -; v_call: TRBV28; d_call: TRBD1; j_call: TRBJ1-2; cdr3_nt: TGTGCCAGCAGTCCAAGTACAGGGGGCCCAACCTATGGCTACACCTTC; cdr3_aa: CASSPSTGGPTYGYTF